The clone carrying this T cell receptor (beta chain) was seen more than once but under ten times. The antigen remains unidentified. The isolated RNA, all of it, was reverse transcribed, so expressed TCRB transcripts were what got sequenced. Profiled with immunoSEQ multiplex PCR; TCRdb holds only in-frame clones, not every one. The profile covers about 400,000 clones, with roughly 12% appearing a single time and around 0.015% taken by the ten largest. This sample stems from a study of beta chain features in type 1 diabetes. The germline gives CDR1 SGHVS, CDR2 FQNEAQ. The CDR3 sequence is 15 residues long. Trimming at V came to 6 bases and at J to 4 bases, leaving 8 bases not matched to a gene. The study's findings and limits: In comparison with healthy donors, patients had naive, central memory and Treg TCRB repertoires that appeared more similar.

The sequenced sample was naive CD4+ T cells from blood. The source of this sequence is a young man in good health. The chain combines TRBV7-8 with TRBJ2-2; 7 bases line up with TRBD1. Here the CDR3 reads CASSPDRLITGELFF. CDR3 DNA: TGTGCCAGCAGTCCGGACAGGCTCATCACCGGGGAGCTGTTTTTT.